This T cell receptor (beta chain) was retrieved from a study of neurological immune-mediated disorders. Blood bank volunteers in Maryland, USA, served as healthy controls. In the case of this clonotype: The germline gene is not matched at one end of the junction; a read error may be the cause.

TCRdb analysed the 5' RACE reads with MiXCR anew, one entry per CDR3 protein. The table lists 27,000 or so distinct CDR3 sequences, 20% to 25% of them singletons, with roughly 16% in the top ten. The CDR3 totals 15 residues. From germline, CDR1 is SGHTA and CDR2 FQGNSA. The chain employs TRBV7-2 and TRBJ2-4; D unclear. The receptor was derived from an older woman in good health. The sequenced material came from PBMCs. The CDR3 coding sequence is TGTGCCTGCAGCTCCATTACTTCAGCCGAAAACATTCAGTACTTC. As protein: CACSSITSAENIQYF. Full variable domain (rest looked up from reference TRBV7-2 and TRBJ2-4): GAGVSQSPSNKVTEKGKDVELRCDPISGHTALYWYRQSLGQGLEFLIYFQGNSAPDKSGLPSDRFSAERTGGSVSTLTIQRTQQEDSAVYLCACSSITSAENIQYFGAGTRLSVL.